Sequencing of this TCR beta chain was carried out in a study of blood T cell repertoires in COVID-19. Measured with immunoSEQ multiplex PCR; TCRdb has only the in-frame clones, and not every one. Among more than 100,000 clones listed, roughly 90% were seen once. This clone was observed a single time. This sequence originates from a man between 65 and 80 years old with active COVID-19. The sample comprised peripheral blood.

The CDR3 DNA reads as TGTGCCACCAGTGATGCCCTAGCGGGAGCGAATACGCAGTATTTT. It is translated as CATSDALAGANTQYF. The chain employs TRBV24-1 and TRBJ2-3, with 10 bases that match TRBD2. The CDR3 is 15 amino acids. Germline V lookup: CDR1 KGHDR, CDR2 SFDVKD. The trim removed 3 bases at V and 7 bases at J, leaving 6 bases unmatched.